The 2 T cell receptor beta chains given below trace back to one sample, sequenced in a study of T cells expressing NK-cell markers. With the 5' RACE reads reprocessed, TCRdb shows one record per CDR3 protein and no DNA. The sample table includes 250,000 or so distinct CDR3 sequences. Sequencing was done on a sample of blood T cells: a sorted CD56 or NKG2C T cell subset, CD4+ or CD8+ T cells, or bulk PBMC T cells (not recorded which). Receptors originate from a woman aged 18 to 75 in good health.

The rearrangement joins TRBV20-1 to TRBJ1-1; TCRdb designates TRBD1, a call that cannot be tested without DNA. Germline V gene data show CDR1 as DFQATT and CDR2 as SNEGSKA (reference sequence). This CDR3 spans 15 amino acids. The CDR3 region is CSAYAPGPGSAEAFF.

The chain has TRBV5-1 and TRBJ2-7. Germline loops: CDR1 SGHRS, CDR2 YFSETQ. The CDR3 totals 12 residues. This CDR3 is CASSPDTYEQYF.